These 3 T cell receptor beta chains were all obtained from the same sample, sequenced in a study of T-cell reconstitution after alpha-beta-depleted transplantation in children. The library targeted TCRbeta and was prepared with unique molecular identifiers. Each CDR3 protein is one row after TCRdb ran MiXCR on the PCR reads. Among fewer than 550,000 distinct CDR3 sequences listed, about an eighth were seen once. Material: PBMCs, mostly from graft donor cells, obtained 180 days after TCRalphabeta/CD19-depleted stem cell transplant. Receptor source: a female patient between 2 and 15 years old who had a stem cell transplant for aplastic anemia, so the T cells may come from the graft donor.

This clonotype was seen many times. This chain links TRBV24-1 with TRBJ2-1, with TRBD2 matching over 8 bases. This CDR3 has 16 amino acids. Germline lookup yields CDR1 KGHDR and CDR2 SFDVKD. J was trimmed by 7 bases and V by 2 bases; bases with no gene match: 9. The CDR3 loop reads CATSDSPGLGLNEQFF. The CDR3 coding sequence is TGTGCCACCAGTGATTCACCGGGACTAGGGTTAAATGAGCAGTTCTTC.

The chain employs TRBV19 and TRBJ2-2; 7 positions match TRBD2. Germline V lookup: CDR1 LNHDA, CDR2 SQIVND (reference sequence). The length of the CDR3 is 16 residues. V shed 6 bases, J shed 4 bases, and the junction held 11 bases outside the gene matches. The CDR3 DNA sequence: TGTGCCAGTAGGCTAGGGAGGGAGACGGCCACCGGGGAGCTGTTTTTT. Protein product: CASRLGRETATGELFF.

This clonotype was seen repeatedly, ten times or more. The V call is TRBV7-2, the J call TRBJ2-7; TRBD1 agrees at 9 bases. J gave up 4 bases and V 5 bases, and 6 bases lay outside the gene matches. CDR3 size: 14 residues. The germline CDR1 and CDR2 sequences are SGHTA and FQGNSA. CDR3 sequence (DNA): TGTGCCAGCAGCCCGGACAGGGGCAGGTACGAGCAGTACTTC. Encoded protein: CASSPDRGRYEQYF.